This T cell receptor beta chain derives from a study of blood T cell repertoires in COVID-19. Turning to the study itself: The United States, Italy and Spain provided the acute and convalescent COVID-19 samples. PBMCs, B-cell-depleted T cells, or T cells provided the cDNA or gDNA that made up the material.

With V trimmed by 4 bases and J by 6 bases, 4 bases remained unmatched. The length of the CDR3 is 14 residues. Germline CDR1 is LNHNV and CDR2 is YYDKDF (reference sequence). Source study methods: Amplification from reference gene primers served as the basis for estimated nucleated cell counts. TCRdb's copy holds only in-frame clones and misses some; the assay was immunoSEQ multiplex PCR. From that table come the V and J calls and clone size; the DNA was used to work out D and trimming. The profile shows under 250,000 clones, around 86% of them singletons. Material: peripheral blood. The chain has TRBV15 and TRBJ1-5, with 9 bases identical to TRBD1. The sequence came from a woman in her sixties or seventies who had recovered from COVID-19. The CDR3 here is CATSIGTGSQPQHF. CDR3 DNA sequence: TGTGCCACCAGCATAGGGACAGGGAGTCAGCCCCAGCATTTT.